This TCR beta chain was sequenced in a study of CD8 T cells in Susac syndrome. From blood CD8+ and CD4+ T cells, the TCR beta chain was sequenced. Germline CDR1 and CDR2: SEHNR and FQNEAQ (reference sequence). Trimming stripped 2 bases from V and 8 bases from J, with 8 bases between. The CDR3 sequence is 12 residues long. RNA was extracted with the RNeasy kit, and a quantity of roughly 0.5 to 1 ug was reverse transcribed using random hexamers. With immunoSEQ multiplex PCR, TCR beta CDR3 was amplified across 54 Vbeta and 13 Jbeta. One entry per CDR3 protein, called by TCRdb with MiXCR from the immunoSEQ multiplex PCR reads. Here the sample spans some 300,000 distinct CDR3 sequences, 70% to 90% being singletons.

Material: CD8+ T cells from PBMCs. The chain employs TRBV7-9 and TRBJ2-3, with D unresolved. The receptor was derived from a human donor with multiple sclerosis. The CDR3 is CASSLKASTQYF. DNA of the CDR3: TGTGCCAGCAGCTTAAAGGCAAGTACGCAGTATTTT.